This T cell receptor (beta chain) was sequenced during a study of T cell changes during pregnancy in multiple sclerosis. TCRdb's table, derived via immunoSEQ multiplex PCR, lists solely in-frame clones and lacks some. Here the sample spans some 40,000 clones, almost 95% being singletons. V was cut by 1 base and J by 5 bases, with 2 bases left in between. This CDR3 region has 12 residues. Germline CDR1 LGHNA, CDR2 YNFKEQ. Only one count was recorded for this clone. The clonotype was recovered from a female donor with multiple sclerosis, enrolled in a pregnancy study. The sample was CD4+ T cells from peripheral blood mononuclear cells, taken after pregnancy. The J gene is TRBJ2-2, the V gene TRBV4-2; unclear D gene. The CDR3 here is CASSQATGELFF. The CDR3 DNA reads TGTGCCAGCAGCCAAGCGACCGGGGAGCTGTTTTTT.